This T cell receptor (beta chain) was recovered during a study of T cell responses to AZD1222 COVID-19 vaccine. Broader study findings: Samples come after the peak T cell response, not at day 14.

With respect to this clone: Its antigen remains unknown.

From germline, CDR1 is SGDLS and CDR2 YYNGEE. Trimming pared 4 bases from V and 7 bases from J, leaving 14 bases between. The CDR3 is 14 residues long. Repertoires were generated with immunoSEQ multiplex PCR, while TCRdb's copy carries only in-frame clones and drops some. Of 100,000 to 150,000 clones listed, roughly 89% are singletons. The source material was peripheral blood, sampled 28 days after the second AZD1222 dose. This sequence joins TRBV9 and TRBJ2-2; TRBD2 might be the D (6 bases). The clonotype originates from an adult who received the AZD1222 COVID-19 vaccine. CDR3 DNA sequence: TGTGCCAGCAGCCCCCTGGCGGGAATCGGGGAGCTGTTTTTT. It specifies CASSPLAGIGELFF.